This T cell receptor (beta chain) emerged from a study of Ad26.COV2.S vaccination and SARS-CoV-2 variants. Measured with immunoSEQ multiplex PCR; TCRdb has only the in-frame clones, and not every one. The sample records under 400,000 clones, over 75% being singletons. Treatment in this sample: some 20 received Ad26.COV2.S at low or high dose, single or two shots; 5 received placebo; per-sample allocation not given. Sampling happened 63 days after the first vaccine or placebo injection. The J segment lost 2 bases and the V segment lost 0 bases, leaving 4 bases of the junction unmatched. The germline V gene encodes CDR1 SGDLS and CDR2 YYNGEE. This CDR3 spans 17 amino acids.

The chain is built from TRBV9 and TRBJ2-6; 8 nucleotides align to TRBD2. Sequencing used peripheral blood, obtained in a trial of Ad26.COV2.S vaccine versus placebo. The clonotype was recovered from a person between 18 and 65 years old who received the Ad26.COV2.S COVID-19 vaccine or a placebo. CDR3 amino acids: CASSVGLAGTGANVLTF. In DNA form, the CDR3 reads TGTGCCAGCAGCGTAGGCCTAGCGGGTACTGGGGCCAACGTCCTGACTTTC. The full variable domain, its missing parts supplied by reference TRBV9 and TRBJ2-6, is DSGVTQTPKHLITATGQRVTLRCSPRSGDLSVYWYQQSLDQGLQFLIQYYNGEERAKGNILERFSAQQFPDLHSELNLSSLELGDSALYFCASSVGLAGTGANVLTFGAGSRLTVL.